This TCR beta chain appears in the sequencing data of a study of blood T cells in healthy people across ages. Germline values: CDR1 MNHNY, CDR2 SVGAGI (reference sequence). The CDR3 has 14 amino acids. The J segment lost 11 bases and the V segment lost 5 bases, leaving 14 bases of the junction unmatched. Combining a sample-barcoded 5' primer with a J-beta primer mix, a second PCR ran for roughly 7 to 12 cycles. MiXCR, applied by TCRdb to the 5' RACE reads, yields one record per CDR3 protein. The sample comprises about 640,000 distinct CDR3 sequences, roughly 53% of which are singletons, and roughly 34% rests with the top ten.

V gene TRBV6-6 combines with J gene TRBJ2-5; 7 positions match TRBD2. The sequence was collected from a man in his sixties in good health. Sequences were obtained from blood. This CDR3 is CASSPRGSQGEQYF. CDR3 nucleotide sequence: TGTGCCAGCAGTCCGCGGGGGAGCCAGGGAGAGCAGTACTTC.